The present T cell receptor (beta chain) was sequenced within a study of shared clonotypes between healthy human individuals. The assay used deep level. TCRdb's table, derived via immunoSEQ multiplex PCR, lists solely in-frame clones and lacks some. The sample contains over 1.4 million clones, 95% to 97% of which appear only once. Findings and caveats of the study: Roughly 5% of naive CD4 clonotypes were common to a handful of donors.

Concerning this clone: Its antigen is currently unknown.

CDR3 size: 12 residues. V lost 2 bases and J 8 bases, leaving 9 bases between the germline ends. Germline V CDR1 and CDR2: MNHNS, SASEGT. The receptor was isolated from a man aged 25-45 years in good health. J is TRBJ1-2 and V is TRBV6-1, with D uncertain. The sequenced sample consisted of naive CD4+ T cells sorted from blood. Subset of the sample: CD45RA+ positively selected. In nucleotides, the CDR3 is TGTGCCAGCAGTGAACTTGGTGACGGCTACACCTTC. It encodes CASSELGDGYTF.